Listed below are T cell receptor beta chains from one sample, sequenced in a study of cytomegalovirus exposure and HLA in healthy donors. Data came from immunoSEQ multiplex PCR; TCRdb stores just in-frame clones and leaves some out. The sample records about 120,000 clones, under 90% being singletons. Sequenced sample: PBMCs. The source is a woman between 25 and 40 years old in good health and CMV-seronegative. Both conserved end residues are part of each CDR3.

TRBV5-1	TRBJ2-2	15	CATKDRDRSAGELFF
TRBV19	TRBJ2-6	15	CASHLGRTGANVLTF
TRBV19	TRBJ1-5	15	CASSIQGFSNQPQHF
TRBV7-7	TRBJ2-3	14	CASSFGGNTDTQYF
TRBV18	TRBJ1-1	14	CASSQGGTKTEAFF
TRBV30	TRBJ1-3	13	CAWTRVAGNTIYF
TRBV11-2	TRBJ2-3	15	CASSLISGGTDTQYF
TRBV15	TRBJ2-1	15	CATSRGGGAYNEQFF
TRBV7-8	TRBJ1-1	14	CASSRGQGNTEAFF
TRBV7-9	TRBJ2-5	14	CASSPVESRGTQYF
TRBV27	TRBJ1-5	14	CASSSTGGVQPQHF
TRBV2	TRBJ2-3	13	CASIPQGADTQYF
TRBV12-2	TRBJ2-3	17	CASRLAFGRGPTDTQYF
TRBV7-8	TRBJ2-1	15	CASIPTRGGKNEQFF
TRBV14	TRBJ2-7	15	CASSLFQGLSYEQYF
TRBV4-1	TRBJ2-5	15	CASSQEKVHYETQYF
TRBV7-6	TRBJ1-2	16	CASSLGLGNSKAGYTF
TRBV9	TRBJ2-7	15	CASSPGQRSSYEQYF
TRBV6-5	TRBJ1-2	14	CASSSGTGLYGYTF